The 12 T cell receptor beta chains listed next were all sequenced from one sample in a study of cytomegalovirus exposure and HLA in healthy donors. Amplification used 60 Vbeta primers and 13 Jbeta primers. TCRdb's copy holds only in-frame clones and misses some; the assay was immunoSEQ multiplex PCR. The sample has about 150,000 clones, approximately 71% seen once; the top ten hold 10%. Sequencing was performed on PBMCs. These receptors were taken from a man younger than 45 in good health and CMV-seropositive.

This rearrangement joins TRBV7-6 to TRBJ2-7, with 7 bases matching TRBD2. J lost 2 bases, V lost 1 base, and 11 bases had no gene match. The CDR3 is 17 residues long. CDR1 SGHVS and CDR2 FNYEAQ come from the germline V gene. CDR3 bases: TGTGCCAGCAGCTTAGGGAGGCAGACGGGAGGTCCCTACGAGCAGTACTTC. This sequence encodes CASSLGRQTGGPYEQYF.

The gene calls are TRBV6-5 and TRBJ1-5; D is unresolved. V was clipped by 6 bases and J by 1 base, with 13 bases between them. Per germline, CDR1 MNHEY and CDR2 SVGAGI. The CDR3 length is 15 residues. Here the CDR3 DNA reads TGTGCCAGCAGGAAGTTACGGTGGAGCAATCAGCCCCAGCATTTT. Its protein is CASRKLRWSNQPQHF.

This clone was picked up a small number of times. The J gene is TRBJ2-1, the V gene TRBV7-3; 10 nucleotides align to TRBD1. This CDR3 region has 14 residues. V gave up 5 bases and J gave up 3 bases; unmatched junction bases: 1. CDR1 and CDR2 (germline): SGHTA, FQGTGA. CDR3 residues: CASSRDRGYNEQFF. DNA for the CDR3: TGTGCCAGCAGCCGGGACAGGGGCTACAATGAGCAGTTCTTC.

The chain employs TRBV5-1 and TRBJ1-5; tentatively, D is TRBD1 (6 bases). CDR3 length: 14 amino acids. CDR1 SGHRS and CDR2 YFSETQ come from the germline V gene. Trimming took 4 bases from V and 3 from J, leaving 11 bases between them. The CDR3 reads CASSSGQPNQPQHF. The DNA for the CDR3 is TGCGCCAGCAGCAGTGGACAGCCCAATCAGCCCCAGCATTTT.

J is TRBJ1-2 and V is TRBV18; 9 nucleotides line up with TRBD1. V shed 1 base and J 2 bases; nucleotides not matched to a gene: 5. This CDR3 contains 16 residues. Germline assignment: CDR1 KGHSH and CDR2 LQKENI. The CDR3 reads CASSPRQGDGNYGYTF. In nucleotides, the CDR3 is TGTGCCAGCTCACCACGACAGGGGGATGGGAACTATGGCTACACCTTC.

The genes are TRBV10-3 and TRBJ2-7; TRBD2 matches 10 bases. This CDR3 comprises 16 residues. Germline V gene lookup returns CDR1 ENHRY and CDR2 SYGVKD. V was pared by 4 bases and J by 5 bases, with 11 bases of the junction left unmatched. CDR3 protein: CAISGGQGLAGDEQYF. Here the CDR3 DNA reads TGTGCCATCAGTGGGGGCCAAGGGCTAGCGGGGGACGAGCAGTACTTC.

The J gene is TRBJ1-4, the V gene TRBV6-5; tentatively, D is TRBD1 (6 bases). The ends were cut back, 4 bases at V and 8 bases at J, with 14 bases in the middle. The CDR3 runs 14 residues. Germline V gives CDR1 MNHEY, CDR2 SVGAGI. The CDR3 loop is CASSSTGFGEKLFF. CDR3 DNA: TGTGCCAGCAGTTCTACAGGGTTCGGGGAAAAACTGTTTTTT.

The V call is TRBV7-6, the J call TRBJ2-2, with 7 bases lining up with TRBD1. V shed 4 bases and J 4 bases; nucleotides not matched to a gene: 12. Germline values: CDR1 SGHVS, CDR2 FNYEAQ. The CDR3 loop spans 17 amino acids. In DNA form, the CDR3 reads TGTGCCAGCAGCTCGAACTACAGGGGTCTCGGCACCGGGGAGCTGTTTTTT. Translation gives CASSSNYRGLGTGELFF.

The chain carries TRBV6-4 and TRBJ2-1, with unresolved D. The CDR3 loop spans 14 amino acids. The ends were cut back, 6 bases at V and 7 bases at J, with 16 bases in the middle. Germline V lookup: CDR1 MRHNA, CDR2 SNTAGT. The CDR3 coding sequence is TGTGCCAGCAGCCCGAAAGTAGATCTTAATGAGCAGTTCTTC. It encodes CASSPKVDLNEQFF.

The genes are TRBV21-1 and TRBJ2-2; the tabulated D call, TRBD1, remains unverified against the DNA. TRBV21-1 is deemed a pseudogene. The CDR3 is 15 amino acids. Written as DNA, the CDR3 is TGTGCCAGCAGCAAAGCGGACAGGACGGCCGGGGAGCTGTTTTTT. It yields the protein CASSKADRTAGELFF.

V is TRBV5-1 and J is TRBJ1-2, with D unclear. V was trimmed by 4 bases and J by 3 bases, leaving 7 bases between them. This CDR3 comprises 12 residues. Germline V lookup: CDR1 SGHRS, CDR2 YFSETQ. The CDR3 DNA reads TGCGCCAGCAGCCCGGCGGACTATGGCTACACCTTC. Its translation: CASSPADYGYTF.

V gene TRBV13 combines with J gene TRBJ2-5; 7 bases are a match to TRBD2. The J call is in doubt because the DNA end fits TRBJ2-7 better. CDR3 length: 14 residues. CDR1 PRHDT and CDR2 FYEKMQ come from the germline V gene (reference sequence). This CDR3 is CASSWTRDQYEQYF. The CDR3 region has the DNA TGTGCCAGCAGCTGGACTAGGGATCAATACGAGCAGTACTTC.